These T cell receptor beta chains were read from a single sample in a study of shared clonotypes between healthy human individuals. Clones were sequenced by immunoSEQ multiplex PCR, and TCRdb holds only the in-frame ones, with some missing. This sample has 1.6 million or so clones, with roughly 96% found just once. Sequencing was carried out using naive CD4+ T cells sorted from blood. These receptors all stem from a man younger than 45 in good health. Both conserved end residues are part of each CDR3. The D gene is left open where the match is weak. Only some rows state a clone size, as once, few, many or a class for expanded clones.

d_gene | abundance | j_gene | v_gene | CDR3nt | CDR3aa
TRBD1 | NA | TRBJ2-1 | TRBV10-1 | TGCGCCAGCAGTTCGGGACAGGGGGCCCACAATGAGCAGTTCTTC | CASSSGQGAHNEQFF
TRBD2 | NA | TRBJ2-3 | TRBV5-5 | TGTGCCAGCAGCTCGGGACTAGCGGGAATGGCAGATACGCAGTATTTT | CASSSGLAGMADTQYF
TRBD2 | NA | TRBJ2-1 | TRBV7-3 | TGTGCCAGCAGCTTATTTCCCGGGACTAGCGGCAACAATGAGCAGTTCTTC | CASSLFPGTSGNNEQFF
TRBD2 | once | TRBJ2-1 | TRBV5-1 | TGCGCCAGCAGCCATATGGCGGGAGGGCCGAGGAATGAGCAGTTCTTC | CASSHMAGGPRNEQFF
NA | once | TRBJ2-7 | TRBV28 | TGTGCCAGCTGGCTAAGACCTGACGAGCAGTACTTC | CASWLRPDEQYF
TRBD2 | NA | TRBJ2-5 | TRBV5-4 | TGTGCCAGCAGCTTGGCTAGCGGGAGGAGGGAGACCCAGTACTTC | CASSLASGRRETQYF
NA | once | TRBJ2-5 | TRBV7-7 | TGTGCCAGCAGCTTAGCATTAGGAGAGACCCAGTACTTC | CASSLALGETQYF
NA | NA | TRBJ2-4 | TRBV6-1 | TGTGCCAGCAGGGGACCGGAAAACATTCAGTACTTC | CASRGPENIQYF
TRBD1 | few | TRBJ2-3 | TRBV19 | TGTGCCAGTAGCCCTGACAGGGGGCACACAGATACGCAGTATTTT | CASSPDRGHTDTQYF
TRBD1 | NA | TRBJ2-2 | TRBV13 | TGTGCCAGCAGCCCGACAGGGGGCAGGACCGGGGAGCTGTTTTTT | CASSPTGGRTGELFF
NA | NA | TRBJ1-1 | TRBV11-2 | TGTGCCAGCAGCTTAGGCAGAACGGAAGAAGCTTTCTTT | CASSLGRTEEAFF
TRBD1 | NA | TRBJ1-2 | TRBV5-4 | TGTGCCAGCAGCTTAGACCCGACAGGGGGCGACGGTGGCTACACCTTC | CASSLDPTGGDGGYTF
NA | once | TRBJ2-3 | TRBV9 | TGTGCCAGCAGCGCCTACCGAGATACGCAGTATTTT | CASSAYRDTQYF
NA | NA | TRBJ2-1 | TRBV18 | TGTGCCAGCTCACTCTCAGACACCTACAATGAGCAGTTCTTC | CASSLSDTYNEQFF
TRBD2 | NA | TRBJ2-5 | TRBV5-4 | TGTGCCAGCAGCTCGCTAGCGGGAGAAGAGACCCAGTACTTC | CASSSLAGEETQYF
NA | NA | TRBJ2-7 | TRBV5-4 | TGTGCCAGCAGCTTGTCGAGGGTGGGCGGGCAGCCGATGGCCTACGAGCAGTACTTC | CASSLSRVGGQPMAYEQYF
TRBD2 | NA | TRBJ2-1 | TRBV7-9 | TGTGCCAGCAGCGACATGGGGACTAGCGGGAGCAATGAGCAGTTCTTC | CASSDMGTSGSNEQFF
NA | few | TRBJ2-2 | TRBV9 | TGTGCCAGCAGAAAGAACCCGAACACCGGGGAGCTGTTTTTT | CASRKNPNTGELFF
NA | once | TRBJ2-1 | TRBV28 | TGTGCCAGCACCTCGAGCGGGCCGAGCTCCTACAATGAGCAGTTCTTC | CASTSSGPSSYNEQFF
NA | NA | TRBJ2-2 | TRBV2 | TGTGCCAGCAGGGACCGACTGAACACCGGGGAGCTGTTTTTT | CASRDRLNTGELFF
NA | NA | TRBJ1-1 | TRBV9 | TGTGCCAGCAGCGTAGCGGCGGATTTGAACACTGAAGCTTTCTTT | CASSVAADLNTEAFF
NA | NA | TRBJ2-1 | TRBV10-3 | TGTGCCATCAGTGAGTCGAGGGAACACTACAATGAGCAGTTCTTC | CAISESREHYNEQFF
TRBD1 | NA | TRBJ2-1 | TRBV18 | TGTGCCAGCTCACTCCGACAGGGTGGAAACAATGAGCAGTTCTTC | CASSLRQGGNNEQFF
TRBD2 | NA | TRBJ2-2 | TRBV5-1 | TGCGCCAGCAGCTTGACGGCTAGCGGGCCTACCGGGGAGCTGTTTTTT | CASSLTASGPTGELFF
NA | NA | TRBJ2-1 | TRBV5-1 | TGCGCCAGCAGCTTTCTAGCAGACTCCTACAATGAGCAGTTCTTC | CASSFLADSYNEQFF
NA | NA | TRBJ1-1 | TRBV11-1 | TGTGCCAGCAGCCGAAACACTGAAGCTTTCTTT | CASSRNTEAFF
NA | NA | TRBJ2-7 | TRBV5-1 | TGCGCCAGCAGCTTGGCCCCCGGGACGGGTTTAACCGAGCAGTACTTC | CASSLAPGTGLTEQYF
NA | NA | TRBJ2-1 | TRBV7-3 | TGTGCCAGCAGCACACATCGGACAAGGCGGGTGGACAAGGGCTCCTACAATGAGCAGTTCTTC | CASSTHRTRRVDKGSYNEQFF
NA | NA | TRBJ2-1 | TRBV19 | TGTGCCAGTAGTATGGGGAGGTTTCGACAACCAGGGGGTTTCAGTGCGAGAAGTGAGCAGTTCTTC | CASSMGRFRQPGGFSARSEQFF
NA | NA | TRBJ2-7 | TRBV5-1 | TGCGCCAGCAGACCTAGCTTCGGCTACGAGCAGTACTTC | CASRPSFGYEQYF
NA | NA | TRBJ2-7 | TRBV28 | TGTGCCAGCACCCCGAAGAGGAGAGGCGAGCAGTACTTC | CASTPKRRGEQYF
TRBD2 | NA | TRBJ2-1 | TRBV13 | TGTGCCAGCAGCTCACCGGGACTAAGCAATGAGCAGTTCTTC | CASSSPGLSNEQFF
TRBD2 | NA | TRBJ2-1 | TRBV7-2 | TGTGCCAGCAGCCACCAACTAGCGAAGGAGCAGTTCTTC | CASSHQLAKEQFF
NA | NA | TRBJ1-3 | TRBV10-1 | TGCGCCAGCAGTGACTCTGGAAACACCATATATTTT | CASSDSGNTIYF
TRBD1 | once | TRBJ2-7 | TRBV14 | TGTGCCAGCAGCCACTCTAGGACAGGGGGTGGGGACGAGCAGTACTTC | CASSHSRTGGGDEQYF
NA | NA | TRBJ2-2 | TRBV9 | TGTGCCAGCAGCGTAGCTTCGGGGGTCGGGGAGCTGTTTTTT | CASSVASGVGELFF
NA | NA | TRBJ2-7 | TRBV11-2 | TGTGCCAGCAGCCGAACGCACCTGTACGAGCAGTACTTC | CASSRTHLYEQYF
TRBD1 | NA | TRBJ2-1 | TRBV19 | TGTGCCAGTAAGAGACAGCAGGGAACAGGGGTCCTCTCCTACAATGAGCAGTTCTTC | CASKRQQGTGVLSYNEQFF
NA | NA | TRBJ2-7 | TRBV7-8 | TGTGCCAGCACCCGAACCGGGAGATTCTACGAGCAGTACTTC | CASTRTGRFYEQYF
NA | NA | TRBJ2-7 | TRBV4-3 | TGCGCCAGCAGCCAACTACTAGGGACCCCCGGATCGCAGTACTTC | CASSQLLGTPGSQYF
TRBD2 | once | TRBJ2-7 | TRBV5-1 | TGCGCCAGCAGCTCGCCATGGGCTAGCGGAAATACCTACGAGCAGTACTTC | CASSSPWASGNTYEQYF
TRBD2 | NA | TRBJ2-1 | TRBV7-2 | TGTGCCAGCAGCTTAGTACTAGCGGGAGTTGAGCAGTTCTTC | CASSLVLAGVEQFF
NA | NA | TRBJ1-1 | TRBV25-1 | TGTGCCAGCAGTGAATATAAGAGCGACAGTGAAGCTTTCTTT | CASSEYKSDSEAFF
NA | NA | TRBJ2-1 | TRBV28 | TGTGCCAGCAGTTCGACGGACGGGCTCTACAATGAGCAGTTCTTC | CASSSTDGLYNEQFF
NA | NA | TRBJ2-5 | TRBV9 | TGTGCCAGCAGCGTAGACTCGGGGTATGAGACCCAGTACTTC | CASSVDSGYETQYF
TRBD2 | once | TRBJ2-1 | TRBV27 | TGTGCCAGCCGTCGGACTAGCGATCCGTACAATGAGCAGTTCTTC | CASRRTSDPYNEQFF
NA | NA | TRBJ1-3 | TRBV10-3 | TGTGCCACCAAAACGACAGAATCTGGAAACACCATATATTTT | CATKTTESGNTIYF
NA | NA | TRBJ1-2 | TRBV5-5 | TGTGCCAGCAGCTTGGAACAGGAAAACTATGGCTACACCTTC | CASSLEQENYGYTF
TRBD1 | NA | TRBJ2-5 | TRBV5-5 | TGTGCCAGCAGCTTGGCCGGGACAGGGAGCTCCGGGACCCAGTACTTC | CASSLAGTGSSGTQYF
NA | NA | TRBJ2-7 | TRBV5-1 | TGCGCCAGCAGCTTGTTTTCAGGGGTAGTCTACGAGCAGTACTTC | CASSLFSGVVYEQYF